The 5 T cell receptor beta chains listed next were all sequenced from one sample in a study of CD8+CD57+ T cells in acquired aplastic anemia. Genomic DNA provided the template from which TCR beta VDJ and CDR3 profiles were obtained. TCRdb recomputed calls from the reads with MiXCR, one row per CDR3 protein. The sample records some 150,000 distinct CDR3 sequences, around half being singletons. CD8+CD57+ cell expansion had been shown by flow cytometry in patients chosen for sequencing. The sample was sorted CD4+, CD8+, or CD8+CD57+ T cells (not recorded which) from PBMCs. Receptors originate from a human donor with aplastic anemia.

Ten or more counts support this clonotype. V is TRBV6-4 and J is TRBJ2-3; unclear D gene. Germline V gene data show CDR1 as MRHNA and CDR2 as SNTAGT. The V and J ends lost 4 bases and 2 bases respectively, with 7 bases between them. CDR3 length: 13 amino acids. In DNA form, the CDR3 reads TGTGCCAGCAGTGCCGAGTCCACAGATACGCAGTATTTT. Residues: CASSAESTDTQYF.

This clonotype was counted between two and nine times. The chain joins TRBV25-1 to TRBJ1-1; 7 bases line up with TRBD1. Germline-derived CDR1 and CDR2 are MGHDK and SYGVNS. CDR3 length: 17 residues. V gave up 7 bases and J gave up 1 base; unmatched junction bases: 15. CDR3 residues: CASTPHDYRGRNTEAFF. The CDR3 nucleotides read TGTGCCAGCACGCCCCATGACTACAGGGGTCGGAACACTGAAGCTTTCTTT.

The CDR3 here is CASTLGVPSYEQYF. In DNA form, the CDR3 reads TGTGCCAGTACCCTCGGTGTCCCGTCCTACGAGCAGTACTTC. This chain uses TRBV10-3 with TRBJ2-7; D ambiguous. CDR3 length: 14 residues. The V end lost 10 bases, the J end lost 1 base, and 17 bases lay between the germline ends. Looked up from germline, CDR1 is ENHRY and CDR2 is SYGVKD.

This clonotype was counted a few times. The V and J genes are TRBV18 and TRBJ1-2; D may be TRBD1 (5 bases). V was trimmed by 4 bases and J by 4 bases, leaving 7 bases between them. From germline, CDR1 is KGHSH and CDR2 LQKENI. The CDR3 sequence is 12 residues long. CDR3 nucleotides: TGTGCCAGCTCACGGGACGGCTATGGCTACACCTTC. Translated: CASSRDGYGYTF.

At least ten counts were recorded for this clonotype. The chain carries TRBV29-1 and TRBJ2-7; tentatively, D is TRBD2 (5 bases). The CDR3 has 13 amino acids. V gave up 7 bases and J gave up 2 bases, with 15 bases separating them. Germline loops: CDR1 SQVTM, CDR2 ANQGSEA. Here the CDR3 DNA reads TGCAGCGCTGCCGGGATTGGGACCTACGAGCAGTACTTC. Amino acid sequence: CSAAGIGTYEQYF.